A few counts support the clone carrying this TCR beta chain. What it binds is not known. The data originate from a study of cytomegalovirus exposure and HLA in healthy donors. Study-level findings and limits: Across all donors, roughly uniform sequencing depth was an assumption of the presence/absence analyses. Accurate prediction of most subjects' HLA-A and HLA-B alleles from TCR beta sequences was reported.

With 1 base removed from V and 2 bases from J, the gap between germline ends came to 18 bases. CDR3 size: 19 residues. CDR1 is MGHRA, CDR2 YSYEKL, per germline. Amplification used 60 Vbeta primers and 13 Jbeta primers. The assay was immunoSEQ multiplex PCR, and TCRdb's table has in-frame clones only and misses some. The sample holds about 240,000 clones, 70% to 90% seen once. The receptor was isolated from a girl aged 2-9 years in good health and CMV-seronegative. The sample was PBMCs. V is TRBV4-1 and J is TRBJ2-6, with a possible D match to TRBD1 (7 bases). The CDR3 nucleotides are TGCGCCAGCAGCCAAGTCCGCGGGACAGATCTCGCTGGGGCCAACGTCCTGACTTTC. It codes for CASSQVRGTDLAGANVLTF.